The 6 T cell receptor beta chains below all came from one sample that was sequenced in a study of T cells in Graves' hyperthyroidism and ophthalmopathy (dated by TCRdb to between 2018 and 2021). Library generation was performed with multiplex PCR. The run used an Illumina HiSeq 2000. The TCR beta CDR3 regions were amplified from the RNA transcripts. A first-round RT-PCR of the TCR CDR3 used the HTBI primer set with the Qiagen OneStep RT-PCR kit. Using fastp at Q25 and MiXCR, TCRdb reprocessed the public reads and kept productive beta chains. Rows matching on CDR3 protein sequence are summarized as one entry with the most common DNA and genes. This sample holds some 510,000 distinct CDR3 sequences; about 43% were observed only once. The biggest ten clones account for roughly 8.2% of the sample. Input material: peripheral blood or thyroid tissue (not recorded which). These receptors all come from a young woman with Graves' hyperthyroidism. Donor details come from another sample of the same person, matched by shared clones.

The rearrangement uses TRBV25-1 and TRBJ2-6; D unclear. With 7 bases removed from V and 4 bases from J, the gap between germline ends came to 14 bases. The CDR3 is 15 amino acids. Germline V gene sequence: CDR1 MGHDK, CDR2 SYGVNS. The CDR3 DNA sequence: TGTGCCAGCACCAACAGTTTCTCGGGGGCCAACGTCCTGACTTTC. Amino acid sequence: CASTNSFSGANVLTF.

The chain is built from TRBV12-3 or TRBV12-4 and TRBJ2-7, with D possibly being TRBD2 (5 bases). The germline V and J ends were trimmed by 3 bases and 9 bases, with 21 bases remaining between them. This CDR3 region has 15 residues. CDR3 protein: CASSLSLRGLAGQYF. In nucleotides, the CDR3 is TGTGCCAGCAGTTTGTCCTTACGAGGGTTGGCAGGGCAGTACTTC.

The gene calls are TRBV5-4 and TRBJ2-7, with 11 bases matching TRBD2. The CDR3 has 15 amino acids. The V gene end was trimmed by 0 bases and the J gene end by 3 bases; junction bases not matched to a gene: 2. From germline, CDR1 is SGHNT and CDR2 YYREEE (reference sequence). This CDR3 reads CASSLGTSGFYEQYF. CDR3 nucleotides: TGTGCCAGCAGCTTGGGGACTAGCGGGTTCTACGAGCAGTACTTC.

The rearrangement links TRBV11-1 to TRBJ2-2, with TRBD1 matching over 8 bases. Looked up from germline, CDR1 is SGHAT and CDR2 is FQDESV (reference sequence). Unmatched junction bases numbered 10, after V lost 4 bases and J lost 6 bases. The CDR3 runs 16 residues. CDR3 amino acids: CASSSPGQVISGELFF. Here the CDR3 DNA reads TGTGCCAGCAGCTCACCGGGACAGGTTATTTCCGGGGAGCTGTTTTTT.

At least ten counts were recorded for this clonotype. V usage is TRBV15 and J usage is TRBJ1-3; TRBD1 is a possible D gene (5 bases). Trimming left V 0 bases short and J 0 bases short, with 9 bases between. This CDR3 is built from 16 residues. Germline V lookup: CDR1 LNHNV, CDR2 YYDKDF (reference sequence). The CDR3 bases are TGTGCCACCAGCAGAGATCGGGGCACCTCTGGAAACACCATATATTTT. It specifies CATSRDRGTSGNTIYF.

The table lists this clonotype with a few counts. This clone may be a read error of a much larger clone one base away. The V call is TRBV11-2, the J call TRBJ2-5, with D unclear. The CDR3 is 14 residues long. Germline CDR1 and CDR2: SGHAT and FQNNGV. The CDR3 bases are TGTGCCAGCAGCTTATTCTGGCGGCAAGAGGCCCAGTACTTC. This codes for CASSLFWRQEAQYF. Full variable domain (rest looked up from reference TRBV11-2 and TRBJ2-5): EAGVAQSPRYKIIEKRQSVAFWCNPISGHATLYWYQQILGQGPKLLIQFQNNGVVDDSQLPKDRFSAERLKGVDSTLKIQPAKLEDSAVYLCASSLFWRQEAQYFGPGTRLLVL.